Listed here is a single TCR beta chain. This clonotype was counted between two and nine times. It has no known antigen specificity. No base-level quality is on record; no much larger clone is a single base apart. This specimen comes from a study of patients and donors after allogeneic stem cell transplantation (dated by TCRdb to about 2020). From its cysteine to its phenylalanine, the CDR3 spans 14 amino acids. The kept DNA is CDR3 alone, 42 bases in frame from the first base. CDR1 GTSNPN and CDR2 SVGIG were looked up in the germline V gene (reference sequence). V was cut back by 0 bases and J by 3 bases, leaving a gap of 11 bases between them. The library was obtained by RT-PCR. TCRdb shows the sequencer as NextSeq 550. The raw public reads went through TCRdb reprocessing: fastp at Q25, MiXCR clone calling, in-frame beta chains kept. One record per CDR3 amino acid sequence lists the most common genes and DNA. The sample table records hundreds of thousands of distinct CDR3 sequences; 16% of these occur just once. Just over 7% of the sample lies in the top ten.

The receptor's source is a human donor who was either an allogeneic HSCT recipient or a stem cell or donor lymphocyte infusion donor (not recorded which). It is not recorded whose cells these are; they may come from a transplant donor. Rearrangement joined TRBV30 to TRBJ1-2; a weak D assignment points to TRBD1 (5 bases agree). The sequenced sample consisted of blood, either unsorted or a sorted T cell fraction (not recorded which). The CDR3 is CAWSVNRQHYGYTF. The sequenced DNA is TGTGCCTGGAGTGTTAACAGGCAGCACTATGGCTACACCTTC.